Presented here are 11 T cell receptor beta chains from one specimen sequenced in a study of blood T cell repertoires in COVID-19. Sequencing was performed with immunoSEQ multiplex PCR; in TCRdb, only in-frame clones are kept and a portion is missing. The table has about 140,000 clones, roughly 86% seen once. Sequenced: peripheral blood. The receptors here all came from a woman aged 55-75 years with acute or convalescent COVID-19.

This chain joins TRBV25-1 and TRBJ1-3; 7 bases are a match to TRBD1. Germline V gives CDR1 MGHDK, CDR2 SYGVNS. V gave up 5 bases and J gave up 3 bases; unmatched junction bases: 7. The CDR3 spans 15 residues. The CDR3 is CASSMTGSRGNTIYF. For the CDR3, the DNA is TGTGCCAGCAGTATGACAGGGAGTCGTGGAAACACCATATATTTT.

This chain joins TRBV3-1 (or the pseudogene TRBV3-2) and TRBJ1-5; possible D gene TRBD1, 5 bases. CDR3 size: 16 residues. CDR1 is LGHDT, CDR2 YNNKEL, per germline (reference sequence). The V and J ends lost 1 base and 6 bases respectively, with 16 bases between them. Here the CDR3 reads CASSQGPVGGSQPQHF. CDR3 in DNA: TGTGCCAGCAGCCAAGGCCCGGTGGGGGGGAGTCAGCCCCAGCATTTT.

This clone occurred once. The chain combines TRBV15 with TRBJ2-1; no firm D call. The CDR3 runs 15 residues. With 3 bases removed from V and 6 bases from J, the gap between germline ends came to 15 bases. Per the germline V gene, CDR1 is LNHNV and CDR2 is YYDKDF (reference sequence). DNA for the CDR3: TGTGCCACCAGCAGGCGGATGCAGTATGGCAATGAGCAGTTCTTC. As protein: CATSRRMQYGNEQFF.

The chain recombines TRBV4-1 with TRBJ1-4, with 10 nucleotides matching TRBD1. The CDR3 covers 16 residues. From germline, CDR1 is MGHRA and CDR2 YSYEKL. After removal of 1 base from V and 7 bases from J, the junction contained 6 bases not matched to a gene. The CDR3: CASSQGQGARFEKLFF. The CDR3 DNA is TGCGCCAGCAGCCAAGGACAGGGGGCGAGGTTTGAAAAACTGTTTTTT.

The genes are TRBV7-9 and TRBJ2-1, with 10 bases identical to TRBD2. This CDR3 is built from 17 residues. Germline V CDR1 and CDR2: SEHNR, FQNEAQ (reference sequence). V lost 4 bases to trimming and J lost 0 bases; unmatched junction nucleotides: 6. The CDR3 loop reads CASSSDGLADSYNEQFF. The CDR3 coding sequence is TGTGCCAGCAGCTCGGACGGACTAGCGGACTCCTACAATGAGCAGTTCTTC.

CDR3 residues: CASGANTGELFF. CDR3 DNA sequence: TGCGCCAGCGGGGCTAACACCGGGGAGCTGTTTTTT. The gene calls are TRBV10-1 and TRBJ2-2, with D perhaps TRBD1 (5 bases). The CDR3 spans 12 residues. Looked up from germline, CDR1 is WNHNN and CDR2 is SYGVQD (reference sequence). Trimming took 8 bases from V and 2 from J, leaving 6 bases between them.

This clone was counted a few times. CDR3 loop: CASSFSGTGIVGGYTF. The DNA for the CDR3 is TGTGCCAGCAGCTTTTCCGGGACAGGGATCGTGGGTGGCTACACCTTC. The gene calls are TRBV7-9 and TRBJ1-2; 9 positions agree with TRBD1. CDR1 is SEHNR and CDR2 is FQNEAQ in the germline V gene (reference sequence). J lost 7 bases, V lost 3 bases, and 12 bases had no gene match. CDR3 length equals 16 residues.

The chain combines TRBV27 with TRBJ2-1; 7 positions agree with TRBD2. Germline CDR1 MNHEY, CDR2 SMNVEV (reference sequence). The CDR3 contains 18 residues. Trimming removed 5 bases from V and 4 bases from J; junction bases left unmatched: 17. CDR3 sequence reads: CASSPPFPRGTRYNEQFF. The CDR3 DNA sequence: TGTGCCAGCAGTCCACCCTTTCCGCGGGGGACCCGTTACAATGAGCAGTTCTTC.

The genes are TRBV2 and TRBJ2-2; no clear D gene. V lost 6 bases and J lost 7, with 12 bases in between. CDR3 length: 13 residues. Looked up from germline, CDR1 is SNHLY and CDR2 is FYNNEI. The CDR3 spells CASRNSLHGELFF. The CDR3 nucleotides read TGTGCCAGCAGGAATAGCCTACACGGGGAGCTGTTTTTT.

The chain couples TRBV11-3 to TRBJ2-1; 9 nucleotides align to TRBD1. This CDR3 spans 17 amino acids. The ends lost 1 base at V and 4 bases at J; junction bases unmatched: 8. CDR1 and CDR2 (germline): SGHNT, YENEEA. CDR3 sequence reads: CASSLGGTGKWYNEQFF. DNA for the CDR3: TGTGCCAGCAGCTTAGGGGGGACAGGGAAGTGGTACAATGAGCAGTTCTTC.

Only one count was recorded for this clone. This rearrangement joins TRBV6-2 or TRBV6-3 to TRBJ2-2, with TRBD1 as a possible D gene (6 bases). The CDR3 loop spans 18 amino acids. CDR1 and CDR2 (germline): MNHEY, SVGEGT. V gave up 0 bases and J gave up 3 bases, with 17 bases separating them. The CDR3 DNA reads TGTGCCAGCAGTTACTCGTGGGTAGCACAGGGCTACACCGGGGAGCTGTTTTTT. This sequence encodes CASSYSWVAQGYTGELFF.